The clone carrying this TCR beta chain showed up just a few times. The antigen remains unidentified. The sample is drawn from a study of Ad26.COV2.S vaccination and SARS-CoV-2 variants. V gave up 1 base and J gave up 3 bases, with 6 bases separating them. The CDR3 totals 13 residues. The germline V gene has CDR1 LGHDT and CDR2 YNNKEL (reference sequence). Study results and caveats: Individuals receiving vaccine had higher spike-specific TCR breadth than placebo recipients did. Analytic work on TCR breadth and depth might have understated the full extent of total T cell responses.

Profiling relied on immunoSEQ multiplex PCR, and the TCRdb table lists in-frame clones only, not all of them. The sample has roughly 680,000 clones, 70% to 90% seen once; the top ten hold about 1.5%. Treatment denoted: around 19 received Ad26.COV2.S at low or high dose, single or two shots; 5 received placebo; per-sample allocation not given. Sampling was done on day 63 after the first vaccine or placebo injection. In Boston, the donor was an adult between 18-55 years of age. An Ad26 vector carrying the Wuhan-strain SARS-CoV-2 spike served as the vaccine. The source of this sequence is a person between 18 and 59 years old who received the Ad26.COV2.S COVID-19 vaccine or a placebo. The material sequenced was peripheral blood, taken in a trial of Ad26.COV2.S vaccine versus placebo. This chain connects TRBV3-1 (or the pseudogene TRBV3-2) to TRBJ1-1; D is uncertain. The CDR3 protein is CASSQVRYTEAFF. CDR3 in DNA: TGTGCCAGCAGCCAAGTCAGGTACACTGAAGCTTTCTTT.